A selection of T cell receptor beta chains follows, all from one sample in a study of shared clonotypes between healthy human individuals. The protocol was immunoSEQ multiplex PCR, while the TCRdb copy is restricted to in-frame clones and leaves out a portion. The sample has about 1 million clones; approximately 70% are singletons. What was sequenced was memory CD4+ T cells sorted from blood. The source is a man younger than 35 in good health. Each CDR3 is given with its conserved first and last residue. The order of the fields is V gene, clone size, J gene, D gene, CDR3 DNA, CDR3 protein. D genes are given only for firm matches. Not all rows give a size; the values are once, few, many and, for expanded clones, a class.

v_call: TRBV20-1; clone_size: -; j_call: TRBJ2-3; d_call: -; cdr3_nt: TGCAGAATAGCAGATACGCAGTATTTT; cdr3_aa: CRIADTQYF
v_call: TRBV10-2; clone_size: once; j_call: TRBJ1-2; d_call: -; cdr3_nt: TGCGCCAGCAGTCTAGGGCAAAACTATGGCTACACCTTC; cdr3_aa: CASSLGQNYGYTF
v_call: TRBV5-4; clone_size: few; j_call: TRBJ2-6; d_call: -; cdr3_nt: TGTGCCAGCAGCCCGGGGGGCAGACTCTCTGGGGCCAACGTCCTGACTTTC; cdr3_aa: CASSPGGRLSGANVLTF
v_call: TRBV7-9; clone_size: few; j_call: TRBJ2-3; d_call: -; cdr3_nt: TGTGCCAGCAGCTCCCACATCGGGACTCTCCCCGATACGCAGTATTTT; cdr3_aa: CASSSHIGTLPDTQYF
v_call: TRBV5-1; clone_size: -; j_call: TRBJ2-2; d_call: TRBD1; cdr3_nt: TGCGCCAGCAGCTGGGCGGACAGGGACACCGGGGAGCTGTTTTTT; cdr3_aa: CASSWADRDTGELFF
v_call: TRBV4-1; clone_size: -; j_call: TRBJ2-7; d_call: TRBD2; cdr3_nt: TGCGCCAGCAGCCAAGAAACTAGCGACGAGCAGTACTTC; cdr3_aa: CASSQETSDEQYF
v_call: TRBV9; clone_size: -; j_call: TRBJ2-7; d_call: -; cdr3_nt: TGTGCCAGCAGCGTAGTTCCTAACGAGCAGTACTTC; cdr3_aa: CASSVVPNEQYF
v_call: TRBV5-1; clone_size: once; j_call: TRBJ2-1; d_call: TRBD2; cdr3_nt: TGCGCCAGCCAGGGACTAGCGGGCTCCTACAATGAGCAGTTCTTC; cdr3_aa: CASQGLAGSYNEQFF
v_call: TRBV13; clone_size: -; j_call: TRBJ2-1; d_call: -; cdr3_nt: TGTGCCAGCAGCTTAGAAACTGGGCCCGGGAGAGTTAACAATGAGCAGTTCTTC; cdr3_aa: CASSLETGPGRVNNEQFF
v_call: TRBV18; clone_size: -; j_call: TRBJ1-5; d_call: -; cdr3_nt: TGTGCCAGCTCACCAAAGCTGTGGGCGAAGTCCAATCAGCCCCAGCATTTT; cdr3_aa: CASSPKLWAKSNQPQHF
v_call: TRBV7-2; clone_size: -; j_call: TRBJ2-3; d_call: TRBD2; cdr3_nt: TGTGCCAGCAGCTTCAGCGGGAGTCTAAGGGATACGCAGTATTTT; cdr3_aa: CASSFSGSLRDTQYF
v_call: TRBV28; clone_size: -; j_call: TRBJ1-2; d_call: -; cdr3_nt: TGTGCCAGCAGTTTCTTCCGGGGAGCCTCTTCCTATGGCTACACCTTC; cdr3_aa: CASSFFRGASSYGYTF
v_call: TRBV6-6; clone_size: -; j_call: TRBJ1-2; d_call: -; cdr3_nt: TGTGCCAGCAGTTACGGGAAAGCAGGCTATGGCTACACCTTC; cdr3_aa: CASSYGKAGYGYTF
v_call: TRBV28; clone_size: -; j_call: TRBJ1-5; d_call: -; cdr3_nt: TGTGCCAGCACCATCCCCGGGGCGCACAGCAATCAGCCCCAGCATTTT; cdr3_aa: CASTIPGAHSNQPQHF
v_call: TRBV6-1; clone_size: -; j_call: TRBJ1-6; d_call: TRBD1; cdr3_nt: TGTGCCAGCAGTGAAAACAGGGGGCGAAATTCACCCCTCCACTTT; cdr3_aa: CASSENRGRNSPLHF
v_call: TRBV5-1; clone_size: -; j_call: TRBJ1-6; d_call: TRBD1; cdr3_nt: TGCGCCAGCAGCGCCAGGACAGGAAAAAGCTCCTATAATTCACCCCTCCACTTT; cdr3_aa: CASSARTGKSSYNSPLHF
v_call: TRBV29-1; clone_size: -; j_call: TRBJ2-7; d_call: TRBD2; cdr3_nt: TGCAGCGTTGCTAGCGGCTCCTACGAGCAGTACTTC; cdr3_aa: CSVASGSYEQYF
v_call: TRBV29-1; clone_size: -; j_call: TRBJ2-1; d_call: -; cdr3_nt: TGCAGCGCCGGGCGCAATATAGGCAATGAGCAGTTCTTC; cdr3_aa: CSAGRNIGNEQFF
v_call: TRBV28; clone_size: -; j_call: TRBJ1-5; d_call: TRBD1; cdr3_nt: TGTGCCAGCAGCCGGGACAGGGGCTTTCAGCCCCAGCATTTT; cdr3_aa: CASSRDRGFQPQHF
v_call: TRBV11-2; clone_size: -; j_call: TRBJ2-6; d_call: -; cdr3_nt: TGTGCCAGCAGCACCTATATTAGGGAACCGGGTGCTGGGGCCAACGTCCTGACTTTC; cdr3_aa: CASSTYIREPGAGANVLTF
v_call: TRBV29-1; clone_size: -; j_call: TRBJ1-5; d_call: -; cdr3_nt: TGCAGCGTTGGGGGTAGCAATCAGCCCCAGCATTTT; cdr3_aa: CSVGGSNQPQHF
v_call: TRBV7-2; clone_size: -; j_call: TRBJ2-7; d_call: TRBD2; cdr3_nt: TGTGCCAGCAGCTTAAACGGGGGGACCTACGAGCAGTACTTC; cdr3_aa: CASSLNGGTYEQYF
v_call: TRBV5-1; clone_size: few; j_call: TRBJ2-7; d_call: -; cdr3_nt: TGCGCCAGCAGCTTGGGGTACGACTACGAGCAGTACTTC; cdr3_aa: CASSLGYDYEQYF
v_call: TRBV7-9; clone_size: -; j_call: TRBJ2-3; d_call: -; cdr3_nt: TGTGCCAGCAGCTTAGAAGGCGGTGGCAGGGAGCTGCCGGATACGCAGTATTTT; cdr3_aa: CASSLEGGGRELPDTQYF
v_call: TRBV6-5; clone_size: -; j_call: TRBJ1-2; d_call: -; cdr3_nt: TGTGCCAGCGGGCAGGACTATGGCTACACCTTC; cdr3_aa: CASGQDYGYTF
v_call: TRBV15; clone_size: -; j_call: TRBJ2-3; d_call: TRBD2; cdr3_nt: TGTGCCACCAGCAGAACGCGGGGGGCTGGCACAGATACGCAGTATTTT; cdr3_aa: CATSRTRGAGTDTQYF
v_call: TRBV5-4; clone_size: once; j_call: TRBJ2-3; d_call: -; cdr3_nt: TGTGCCAGCAGCTTACCGCGCAATACGCAGTATTTT; cdr3_aa: CASSLPRNTQYF
v_call: TRBV5-5; clone_size: -; j_call: TRBJ2-3; d_call: TRBD2; cdr3_nt: TGTGCCAGCAGCGGTACGGGACTAAACACAGATACGCAGTATTTT; cdr3_aa: CASSGTGLNTDTQYF
v_call: TRBV5-1; clone_size: -; j_call: TRBJ2-5; d_call: -; cdr3_nt: TGCGCCAGCAGCTCGACAGCCTTCCAAGAGACCCAGTACTTC; cdr3_aa: CASSSTAFQETQYF
v_call: TRBV4-1; clone_size: once; j_call: TRBJ1-6; d_call: -; cdr3_nt: TGCGCCAGCAGCCAAGAGGGGGGACTCATATATAATTCACCCCTCCACTTT; cdr3_aa: CASSQEGGLIYNSPLHF
v_call: TRBV10-3; clone_size: once; j_call: TRBJ1-3; d_call: -; cdr3_nt: TGTGCCATCAGTGGCGGCGAGGCCCCCATATATTTT; cdr3_aa: CAISGGEAPIYF
v_call: TRBV14; clone_size: -; j_call: TRBJ1-6; d_call: TRBD1; cdr3_nt: TGTGCCAGCAGCCAGGGGACAGCCAATTCACCCCTCCACTTT; cdr3_aa: CASSQGTANSPLHF
v_call: TRBV7-2; clone_size: -; j_call: TRBJ2-5; d_call: TRBD2; cdr3_nt: TGTGCCAGCAGCTTTGCGGGGGTGGAGACCCAGTACTTC; cdr3_aa: CASSFAGVETQYF
v_call: TRBV7-2; clone_size: -; j_call: TRBJ2-5; d_call: TRBD2; cdr3_nt: TGTGCCAGCAGCTTACGTCCTAGCGGGGGGGCGTCGGACCAGTACTTC; cdr3_aa: CASSLRPSGGASDQYF
v_call: TRBV12-5; clone_size: -; j_call: TRBJ1-5; d_call: -; cdr3_nt: TGTGCTAGTGGTTTGGTACTTGACGAAGAAGGTGGGCCCCAGCATTTT; cdr3_aa: CASGLVLDEEGGPQHF
v_call: TRBV18; clone_size: -; j_call: TRBJ2-3; d_call: -; cdr3_nt: TGTGCCAGCTCCCCCAATTATCCGGCAGATACGCAGTATTTT; cdr3_aa: CASSPNYPADTQYF
v_call: TRBV7-2; clone_size: -; j_call: TRBJ2-7; d_call: -; cdr3_nt: TGTGCCAGCAGCCTGGATCTCGGTTACGAGCAGTACTTC; cdr3_aa: CASSLDLGYEQYF
v_call: TRBV6-1; clone_size: -; j_call: TRBJ2-3; d_call: TRBD2; cdr3_nt: TGTGCCAGCAGTGACTTAGCGGGGTTTTCAGATACGCAGTATTTT; cdr3_aa: CASSDLAGFSDTQYF
v_call: TRBV5-6; clone_size: few; j_call: TRBJ1-2; d_call: -; cdr3_nt: TGTGCCAGCAGCCCAGGGGCAGCCTATGGCTACACCTTC; cdr3_aa: CASSPGAAYGYTF
v_call: TRBV25-1; clone_size: -; j_call: TRBJ1-2; d_call: TRBD1; cdr3_nt: TGTGCCAGCAGTGACCCGAGGGAGGGGGCGTATGGCTACACCTTC; cdr3_aa: CASSDPREGAYGYTF
v_call: TRBV7-2; clone_size: -; j_call: TRBJ1-2; d_call: -; cdr3_nt: TGTGCCAGCAGCCCGTGGGCAGACTCGGGGTATGGCTACACCTTC; cdr3_aa: CASSPWADSGYGYTF
v_call: TRBV25-1; clone_size: once; j_call: TRBJ2-7; d_call: -; cdr3_nt: TGTGCCAGCAGTGAAAATCGCAGGAGGGGGCAATACGAGCAGTACTTC; cdr3_aa: CASSENRRRGQYEQYF
v_call: TRBV6-6; clone_size: once; j_call: TRBJ2-2; d_call: -; cdr3_nt: TGTGCCAGCAGCCCGACCAGGGAGTCCGGGGAGCTGTTTTTT; cdr3_aa: CASSPTRESGELFF
v_call: TRBV4-1; clone_size: -; j_call: TRBJ1-1; d_call: TRBD1; cdr3_nt: TGCGCCAGCAGCCAGAGTGACAGGGGCTACACTGAAGCTTTCTTT; cdr3_aa: CASSQSDRGYTEAFF
v_call: TRBV2; clone_size: -; j_call: TRBJ1-2; d_call: -; cdr3_nt: TGTGCCAGCAGGGGTCCCGGGACCAACTATGGCTACACCTTC; cdr3_aa: CASRGPGTNYGYTF
v_call: TRBV6-5; clone_size: -; j_call: TRBJ2-2; d_call: -; cdr3_nt: TGTGCCAGCAGTTACGAGCTCGGGGAGCTGTTTTTT; cdr3_aa: CASSYELGELFF
v_call: TRBV5-4; clone_size: few; j_call: TRBJ1-1; d_call: TRBD1; cdr3_nt: TGTGCCAGCAGCTTGTATGGGACAGTGAACACTGAAGCTTTCTTT; cdr3_aa: CASSLYGTVNTEAFF
v_call: TRBV5-1; clone_size: -; j_call: TRBJ2-3; d_call: -; cdr3_nt: TGCGCCAGCAGCCCTGGCGGGTATACAGATACGCAGTATTTT; cdr3_aa: CASSPGGYTDTQYF
v_call: TRBV14; clone_size: -; j_call: TRBJ1-3; d_call: -; cdr3_nt: TGTGCCAGCAGCTTCGACAGGGGAAACACCATATATTTT; cdr3_aa: CASSFDRGNTIYF
v_call: TRBV2; clone_size: -; j_call: TRBJ2-3; d_call: -; cdr3_nt: TGTGCCAGCACCTCACAGGAGCCAGATACGCAGTATTTT; cdr3_aa: CASTSQEPDTQYF
v_call: TRBV19; clone_size: -; j_call: TRBJ2-3; d_call: TRBD2; cdr3_nt: TGTGCCAGTAGTATGAAGGGGACTAGCGGGAGCGTCCCAGATACGCAGTATTTT; cdr3_aa: CASSMKGTSGSVPDTQYF
v_call: TRBV5-1; clone_size: -; j_call: TRBJ2-7; d_call: -; cdr3_nt: TGCGCCAGCAGCCCCCGGGACACATCCTACGAGCAGTACTTC; cdr3_aa: CASSPRDTSYEQYF
v_call: TRBV5-4; clone_size: -; j_call: TRBJ2-7; d_call: TRBD1; cdr3_nt: TGTGCCAGCAGCCTCCTGGGGACAGGCTCTTTAGGGGGCTCCTACGAGCAGTACTTC; cdr3_aa: CASSLLGTGSLGGSYEQYF
v_call: TRBV7-8; clone_size: -; j_call: TRBJ2-5; d_call: TRBD1; cdr3_nt: TGTGCCAGCAGCTTATTGGGACAGATCCGAGAGACCCAGTACTTC; cdr3_aa: CASSLLGQIRETQYF